A single sample is the source of the 25 T cell receptor beta chains below, sequenced in a study of shared clonotypes between healthy human individuals. The method was immunoSEQ multiplex PCR; TCRdb's version includes in-frame clones alone and lacks a portion of them. The table records about 2 million clones, 90% to 95% of them present only once. The sequenced material came from naive CD4+ T cells sorted from blood. As for subset: CD45RA+ positively selected. The receptor set was obtained from a man between 18 and 29 years old in good health.

The chain uses TRBV4-1 and TRBJ1-2, with TRBD1 identical over 9 bases. V lost 7 bases to trimming and J lost 7 bases; unmatched junction nucleotides: 19. Germline V gene lookup returns CDR1 MGHRA and CDR2 YSYEKL. The CDR3 runs 17 residues. CDR3 region: CASTQGDRDVGAGGYTF. For the CDR3, the DNA is TGCGCCAGCACCCAGGGGGACAGGGACGTGGGAGCTGGTGGCTACACCTTC.

The chain combines TRBV30 with TRBJ2-3; 10 nucleotides match TRBD1. Germline trimming cut 4 bases from V and 1 base from J; bases unmatched to any gene: 8. This CDR3 comprises 16 residues. CDR1 is GTSNPN, CDR2 SVGIG, per germline (reference sequence). CDR3 sequence (DNA): TGTGCCTGGAATCGCCCGACAGGGGGCGGCACAGATACGCAGTATTTT. Its translation: CAWNRPTGGGTDTQYF. Drawing the rest from reference TRBV30 and TRBJ2-3, the complete variable domain is SQTIHQWPATLVQPVGSPLSLECTVEGTSNPNLYWYRQAAGRGLQLLFYSVGIGQISSEVPQNLSASRPQDRQFILSSKKLLLSDSGFYLCAWNRPTGGGTDTQYFGPGTRLTVL.

This clone was counted a single time. This sequence joins TRBV29-1 and TRBJ1-4; D unresolved. Trimming took off 4 bases at V and 3 bases at J, with 12 bases between the two ends. The CDR3 has 14 amino acids. Germline loops: CDR1 SQVTM, CDR2 ANQGSEA. As DNA, the CDR3 is TGCAGCGTTGGCCGCAGCTCGGCTAATGAAAAACTGTTTTTT. Protein product: CSVGRSSANEKLFF.

This clone was seen just once. The rearrangement joins TRBV6-6 to TRBJ2-7; 9 bases line up with TRBD1. This CDR3 region has 14 residues. The germline V gene encodes CDR1 MNHNY and CDR2 SVGAGI (reference sequence). V was pared by 4 bases and J by 2 bases, with 3 bases of the junction left unmatched. DNA for the CDR3: TGTGCCAGCAGTTGGGACAGGGTAACCTACGAGCAGTACTTC. Translation gives CASSWDRVTYEQYF.

V gene TRBV5-1 combines with J gene TRBJ1-2; TRBD1 might be the D (5 bases). In germline, CDR1 is SGHRS, CDR2 YFSETQ. The CDR3 length is 13 residues. The V end lost 4 bases, the J end lost 6 bases, and 13 bases lay between the germline ends. DNA of the CDR3: TGCGCCAGCAGCCTGGGACGGTGGGATGGCTACACCTTC. Translating gives CASSLGRWDGYTF.

The chain joins TRBV6-1 to TRBJ2-3; D unclear. The V gene's germline CDR1 is MNHNS and CDR2 SASEGT. This CDR3 contains 13 residues. V lost 5 bases and J 6 bases, leaving 12 bases between the germline ends. The chain's CDR3 is CASSLPPWDTQYF. The CDR3 coding sequence is TGTGCCAGCAGTCTCCCTCCGTGGGATACGCAGTATTTT.

This sequence joins TRBV15 and TRBJ1-5; D gene unclear. Between the trimmed V and J ends, which lost 0 bases and 3 bases, there was a span of 6 bases. The germline V gene has CDR1 LNHNV and CDR2 YYDKDF (reference sequence). This CDR3 is 14 amino acids long. The CDR3: CATSRDPNNQPQHF. In DNA, the CDR3 is TGTGCCACCAGCAGAGATCCGAACAATCAGCCCCAGCATTTT.

This sequence joins TRBV6-1 and TRBJ2-2, with TRBD1 as a possible D gene (6 bases). Trimming cost V 4 bases and J 6 bases, with 12 bases left between them. Germline assignment: CDR1 MNHNS and CDR2 SASEGT. The CDR3 covers 14 residues. This CDR3 is CASSAGQTAGELFF. CDR3 bases: TGTGCCAGCAGTGCCGGACAGACGGCCGGGGAGCTGTTTTTT.

The rearrangement uses TRBV18 and TRBJ2-6; D remains ambiguous. In germline, CDR1 is KGHSH, CDR2 LQKENI. The CDR3 is made up of 16 amino acids. V gave up 3 bases and J gave up 1 base, with 10 bases separating them. The CDR3: CASSPYSTSGANVLTF. The CDR3, as DNA: TGTGCCAGCTCACCCTATTCCACTTCTGGGGCCAACGTCCTGACTTTC.

The chain carries TRBV28 and TRBJ1-6; D may be TRBD1 (5 bases). The CDR3 covers 13 residues. CDR1 MDHEN and CDR2 SYDVKM come from the germline V gene. With 9 bases removed from V and 9 bases from J, the gap between germline ends came to 15 bases. Written as DNA, the CDR3 is TGTGCCAGTGGGACCCCCGGCGGTTCACCCCTCCACTTT. It codes for CASGTPGGSPLHF.

This chain joins TRBV9 and TRBJ2-7, with TRBD2 identical over 14 bases. Trimming removed 0 bases from V and 5 bases from J; junction bases left unmatched: 16. CDR1 SGDLS and CDR2 YYNGEE come from the germline V gene. CDR3 length: 20 residues. CDR3 protein: CASSVDNRLAGGPRFHEQYF. The CDR3 coding sequence is TGTGCCAGCAGCGTAGATAACAGACTAGCGGGAGGGCCACGATTTCACGAGCAGTACTTC.

The rearrangement joins TRBV5-1 to TRBJ2-7, with D uncertain. With 1 base removed from V and 0 bases from J, the gap between germline ends came to 5 bases. The CDR3 runs 13 residues. Germline V lookup: CDR1 SGHRS, CDR2 YFSETQ. CDR3 in amino acids: CASSLPSSYEQYF. The CDR3 DNA reads TGCGCCAGCAGCTTGCCAAGCTCCTACGAGCAGTACTTC.

The chain combines TRBV11-3 with TRBJ2-7; no clear D gene. Germline CDR1 SGHNT, CDR2 YENEEA. Deletions cut 2 bases from V and 5 bases from J, with 10 bases between. The CDR3 is 13 residues long. This chain's CDR3 is CASSLMETDEQYF. DNA of the CDR3: TGTGCCAGCAGCTTAATGGAAACGGACGAGCAGTACTTC.

Note on this clone: Different DNA sequences within this sample yield the same CDR3. The genes are TRBV6-1 and TRBJ2-1, with D possibly being TRBD1 or TRBD2 (5 bases each). Trimming removed 1 base from V and 2 bases from J, with 9 bases in between. The CDR3 totals 15 residues. The germline gives CDR1 MNHNS, CDR2 SASEGT. CDR3 nucleotide sequence: TGTGCCAGCAGTGAAGGGAGGACACCCTACAATGAGCAGTTCTTC. It translates to CASSEGRTPYNEQFF.

The V gene is TRBV6-1, the J gene TRBJ2-1; 8 bases line up with TRBD2. V trimming: 5 bases; J trimming: 6 bases; junction bases outside the gene matches: 6. The CDR3 extends over 14 amino acids. Germline CDR1 reads MNHNS; CDR2 reads SASEGT. The CDR3 DNA reads TGTGCCAGCAGTCCCCAGCGGGAGCGCAATGAGCAGTTCTTC. Translation: CASSPQRERNEQFF.

The CDR3 region has the DNA TGTGCCAGCAGTTTATTTGCCAACGTCCTGACTTTC. Protein sequence: CASSLFANVLTF. The chain couples TRBV27 to TRBJ2-6; D uncertain. This CDR3 has 12 residues. The V end was cut by 1 base, the J end by 7 bases, with 2 bases between. Germline CDR1 is MNHEY and CDR2 is SMNVEV (reference sequence).

On this clone: Other nucleotide sequences from this sample produce the same CDR3. The chain recombines TRBV5-1 with TRBJ2-3; D unresolved. With 0 bases removed from V and 2 bases from J, the gap between germline ends came to 7 bases. CDR3 length: 14 amino acids. In germline, CDR1 is SGHRS, CDR2 YFSETQ. Here the CDR3 reads CASSLEAATDTQYF. CDR3 coding DNA: TGCGCCAGCAGCTTGGAGGCTGCCACAGATACGCAGTATTTT.

The chain recombines TRBV10-3 with TRBJ2-7; D is possibly TRBD2 (5 bases). The CDR3 length is 12 residues. Germline CDR1 reads ENHRY; CDR2 reads SYGVKD. V lost 8 bases to trimming and J lost 0 bases, with 8 bases between them. CDR3 residues: CAIGSSSYEQYF. The CDR3 DNA reads TGTGCCATCGGGAGCAGCTCCTACGAGCAGTACTTC.

V gene TRBV27 combines with J gene TRBJ1-6; D is uncertain. Deletions cut 2 bases from V and 4 bases from J, with 3 bases between. The CDR3 is made up of 13 amino acids. Germline values: CDR1 MNHEY, CDR2 SMNVEV (reference sequence). In DNA, the CDR3 is TGTGCCAGCAGTTTAGGATATAATTCACCCCTCCACTTT. Translated: CASSLGYNSPLHF.

The chain uses TRBV25-1 and TRBJ1-6; D not resolved. CDR3 size: 14 residues. Trimming left V 1 base short and J 2 bases short, with 3 bases between. Germline V CDR1 and CDR2: MGHDK, SYGVNS. The DNA of the CDR3 is TGTGCCAGCAGTGAATCCCCCTATAATTCACCCCTCCACTTT. Translated: CASSESPYNSPLHF. The full variable domain, in which reference TRBV25-1 and TRBJ1-6 provide the parts outside the CDR3, is EADIYQTPRYLVIGTGKKITLECSQTMGHDKMYWYQQDPGMELHLIHYSYGVNSTEKGDLSSESTVSRIRTEHFPLTLESARPSHTSQYLCASSESPYNSPLHFGNGTRLTVT.

V is TRBV5-6 and J is TRBJ1-1, with a possible D match to TRBD1 (6 bases). V shed 6 bases and J shed 2 bases, with 11 bases lying between them. The CDR3 covers 13 residues. Germline loops: CDR1 SGHDT, CDR2 YYEEEE. The CDR3 protein is CASKRGYNTEAFF. For the CDR3, the DNA is TGTGCCAGCAAGAGGGGGTACAACACTGAAGCTTTCTTT.

With respect to this clone: The junction departs from the called germline gene at one end, perhaps through a read error. The rearrangement links TRBV6-5 to TRBJ1-6; no reliable D call. CDR1 is MNHEY and CDR2 is SVGAGI in the germline V gene. This CDR3 is built from 16 residues. The CDR3 bases are TGTGCCAGCAGTTTACAAGGAACGGTTTATAATTCACCCCCCCACTTT. Translating it yields CASSLQGTVYNSPPHF.

This chain connects TRBV18 to TRBJ2-7; 7 nucleotides agree with TRBD1. The CDR3 length is 14 residues. Germline V lookup: CDR1 KGHSH, CDR2 LQKENI. V lost 4 bases to trimming and J lost 5 bases; unmatched junction nucleotides: 8. The CDR3 region has the DNA TGTGCCAGCTCACTAACAGGGGTAGCAGACGAGCAGTACTTC. Its protein product is CASSLTGVADEQYF.

The V gene is TRBV7-2, the J gene TRBJ1-6; D unclear. The V end was cut by 3 bases, the J end by 9 bases, with 6 bases between. In germline, CDR1 is SGHTA, CDR2 FQGNSA. This CDR3 has 12 amino acids. The CDR3 reads CASSFRGSPLHF. CDR3 nucleotide sequence: TGTGCCAGCAGCTTTCGCGGTTCACCCCTCCACTTT. Combining the CDR3 with reference TRBV7-2 and TRBJ1-6 gives the whole variable domain GAGVSQSPSNKVTEKGKDVELRCDPISGHTALYWYRQSLGQGLEFLIYFQGNSAPDKSGLPSDRFSAERTGGSVSTLTIQRTQQEDSAVYLCASSFRGSPLHFGNGTRLTVT.

This clone was counted once. The J gene is TRBJ1-2, the V gene TRBV7-2, with D unresolved. Germline lookup yields CDR1 SGHTA and CDR2 FQGNSA. The CDR3 sequence is 13 residues long. The V and J ends lost 2 bases and 7 bases respectively, with 11 bases between them. The CDR3 region has the DNA TGTGCCAGCAGCTTATCCGGAGTGGGTGGCTACACCTTC. Encoded protein: CASSLSGVGGYTF.